A selection of T cell receptor beta chains follows, all from one sample in a study of cytomegalovirus exposure and HLA in healthy donors. Assay: immunoSEQ multiplex PCR; the TCRdb copy retains only in-frame clones and omits some. The table includes 90,000 to 95,000 clones, around 82% detected once. The sequenced material came from PBMCs. The receptors were gathered from a man aged 18 to 29 in good health and CMV-seronegative. Both conserved end residues are part of each CDR3. The D gene is left open where the match is weak. For some rows the clone size is stated as once, few or many, or as a class when expanded; others skip it.

J gene | D gene | V gene | clone size | CDR3 DNA | CDR3 protein
TRBJ2-7 | TRBD1 | TRBV10-3 | . | TGTGCCATCAGATCTCCCTCCCGGACAGGGACTTCCTACGAGCAGTACTTC | CAIRSPSRTGTSYEQYF
TRBJ2-5 | . | TRBV25-1 | . | TGTGCCAGCAGTGAACTCTCGTTACTATCCGAGACCCAGTACTTC | CASSELSLLSETQYF
TRBJ2-2 | . | TRBV7-6 | . | TGTGCCAGCACCTTATCACAGGGGAACACCGGGGAGCTGTTTTTT | CASTLSQGNTGELFF
TRBJ2-7 | . | TRBV4-1 | . | TGCGCCAGCAGCCAAGTCGCGGGCAGCGGAGGCTACGAGCAGTACTTC | CASSQVAGSGGYEQYF
TRBJ2-5 | . | TRBV14 | . | TGTGCCAGCAGCCAAGCGGGATCGGAGACCCAGTACTTC | CASSQAGSETQYF
TRBJ2-3 | TRBD2 | TRBV5-1 | . | TGCGCCAGCAGCCGTTCTCCGGGACTAGATACTTATACGCAGTATTTT | CASSRSPGLDTYTQYF
TRBJ1-3 | . | TRBV6-1 | . | TGTGCCAGCAGGGAAACAGGTAGTCCTGGAAACACCATATATTTT | CASRETGSPGNTIYF
TRBJ1-1 | . | TRBV11-2 | once | TGTGCCAGCAGCTTCTTCAAAGGGGTCACGAACACTGAAGCTTTCTTT | CASSFFKGVTNTEAFF
TRBJ1-1 | . | TRBV5-5 | . | TGTGCCAGCAGCTTGGGGACCCGGGATAGGACTGAAGCTTTCTTT | CASSLGTRDRTEAFF
TRBJ2-7 | . | TRBV19 | . | TGTGCCAGTCCCTCGGGGGGCGTATTGGTCGAGCAGTACTTC | CASPSGGVLVEQYF
TRBJ2-2 | . | TRBV5-1 | . | TGCGCCAGCAGCCGACACACCCCGACCAGGACGAACACCGGGGAGCTGTTTTTT | CASSRHTPTRTNTGELFF
TRBJ2-7 | . | TRBV11-2 | few | TGTGCCAGCAGCTTATTCACCCAGAACAACTACGAGCAGTACTTC | CASSLFTQNNYEQYF
TRBJ1-2 | TRBD1 | TRBV14 | . | TGTGCCAGCAGCCCGAGACAGGGCTTATATGGCTACACCTTC | CASSPRQGLYGYTF
TRBJ2-2 | . | TRBV6-5 | . | TGTGCCAGCAGTTACTTCCAGGGCGGGGAGCTGTTTTTT | CASSYFQGGELFF
TRBJ2-4 | . | TRBV27 | . | TGTGCCAGCAGTCCCAGGAGGGTAGCCAAAAACATTCAGTACTTC | CASSPRRVAKNIQYF
TRBJ2-7 | . | TRBV7-9 | . | TGTGCCAGCAGCTCCATGGAGGGATCCCTCATTTACGAGCAGTGCTTC | CASSSMEGSLIYEQCF
TRBJ2-4 | TRBD1 | TRBV5-6 | . | TGTGCCAGCAGCTTGGTGACAGGGTTACAGGAAGAGCAGTACTTC | CASSLVTGLQEEQYF
TRBJ2-3 | . | TRBV19 | few | TGTGCCAGTAGTATAGGGAGGGACAGATTCACAGATACGCAGTATTTT | CASSIGRDRFTDTQYF
TRBJ1-1 | . | TRBV25-1 | once | TGTGCCAGCAGTCCCACTTCGGGTGCGGACACTGAAGCTTTCTTT | CASSPTSGADTEAFF
TRBJ1-3 | TRBD1 | TRBV15 | . | TGTGCCACCAGCAGGGACAGGGCCTTAAACACCATATATTTT | CATSRDRALNTIYF
TRBJ1-1 | . | TRBV7-8 | . | TGTGCCAGCAGCAAATCGAGGAACACTGAAGCTTTCTTT | CASSKSRNTEAFF
TRBJ1-6 | TRBD1 | TRBV19 | . | TGTGCCAGTAGTATCGGACAGGGAGCAGGTTCACCCCTCCACTTT | CASSIGQGAGSPLHF
TRBJ1-1 | TRBD1 | TRBV11-3 | . | TGTGCCAGCAGCTCCCAGGGGGCGAGCACTGAAGCTTTCTTT | CASSSQGASTEAFF
TRBJ1-3 | TRBD1 | TRBV28 | . | TGTGCCAGCGGACAGGGAGGAAGGGGAAACACCATATATTTT | CASGQGGRGNTIYF
TRBJ1-2 | . | TRBV7-2 | . | TGTGCCAGCAGCTCCCGGCGGGAGAACTATGGCTACACCTTC | CASSSRRENYGYTF
TRBJ2-1 | TRBD2 | TRBV23-1 | . | TGCGCCAGCACCCAGACTAGCGGGGAACCCTCCTACAATGAGCAGTTCTTC | CASTQTSGEPSYNEQFF
TRBJ1-2 | TRBD1 | TRBV4-2 | . | TGTGCCAGCAGCTCGGACAGGCGGGGTGGCTACACCTTC | CASSSDRRGGYTF
TRBJ2-7 | . | TRBV7-9 | . | TGTGCCAGCAGCTTCGGACAGTCCGCCTACGAGCAGTACTTC | CASSFGQSAYEQYF
TRBJ2-5 | . | TRBV11-2 | . | TGTGCCAGCAGCCCGGGACACCTCCAAGAGACCCAGTACTTC | CASSPGHLQETQYF
TRBJ1-6 | . | TRBV18 | . | TGTGCCAGCTCACCATCCCTAACGACAAATTCACCCCTCCACTTT | CASSPSLTTNSPLHF
TRBJ2-7 | . | TRBV6-5 | . | TGTGCCAGCAGTTACAGGGCTAGCGACGAGCAGTACTTC | CASSYRASDEQYF
TRBJ2-5 | TRBD1 | TRBV7-2 | . | TGTGCCAGCAGCTTAGGAAACAGGGGGTCTGAGACCCAGTACTTC | CASSLGNRGSETQYF
TRBJ2-7 | TRBD2 | TRBV6-6 | once | TGTGCCAGCAGGTCACTAGCGGGACAGTACGAGCAGTACTTC | CASRSLAGQYEQYF
TRBJ2-2 | TRBD1 | TRBV2 | few | TGTGCCAGCAGCGGGCCCTTTGGGAGACAGGGGAGACGGACCGGGGAGCTGTTTTTT | CASSGPFGRQGRRTGELFF
TRBJ2-7 | . | TRBV6-5 | . | TGTGCCAGCAGTTACACAGGGACTACTTACGAGCAGTACTTC | CASSYTGTTYEQYF
TRBJ1-5 | TRBD1 | TRBV13 | . | TGTGCCAGCAGCCGAGGGGACAGAAGTCAGCCCCAGCATTTT | CASSRGDRSQPQHF
TRBJ1-6 | TRBD1 | TRBV7-2 | . | TGTGCCAGCAGCTCTGTCGGACAGGGGGGATCACCCCTCCACTTT | CASSSVGQGGSPLHF
TRBJ1-1 | . | TRBV7-9 | . | TGTGCCAGCAGCTTTCGTGAAGCTTTCTTT | CASSFREAFF
TRBJ1-5 | TRBD1 | TRBV6-1 | . | TGTGCCAGCCAGGGGGCCTATCAGCCCCAGCATTTT | CASQGAYQPQHF
TRBJ1-1 | . | TRBV6-1 | . | TGTGCCAGCGGGGGACTTAGGGAGGGGAGCACTGAAGCTTTCTTT | CASGGLREGSTEAFF
TRBJ2-2 | TRBD2 | TRBV7-8 | . | TGTGCCAGCAGCTCGTGGACTAGCGGGGGGGCGGACGGGGAGCTGTTTTTT | CASSSWTSGGADGELFF
TRBJ1-3 | . | TRBV23-1 | . | TGCGCCAGCAGTCACCCCGGTGGAAACACCATATATTTT | CASSHPGGNTIYF
TRBJ2-1 | . | TRBV29-1 | . | TGCAGCGTACCACGGACCGACTACCCCGACCTCGAGCAGTTCTTC | CSVPRTDYPDLEQFF
TRBJ2-3 | . | TRBV5-1 | . | TGCGCCAGCAGCTTGGGTCCGGTTGGTGGTCATACGCAGTATTTT | CASSLGPVGGHTQYF
TRBJ1-2 | TRBD1 | TRBV5-1 | . | TGCGCCAGCAGGTCCGGGACAGCCTTGGGCTACACCTTC | CASRSGTALGYTF
TRBJ2-7 | TRBD2 | TRBV5-1 | . | TGCGCCAGCAGTCCTAGCGGGGCCTACGAGCAGTACTTC | CASSPSGAYEQYF
TRBJ2-1 | TRBD2 | TRBV11-2 | . | TGTGCCAGCAGCTTAGTGCGGACTAGCGCCTACAATGAGCAGTTCTTC | CASSLVRTSAYNEQFF
TRBJ1-1 | TRBD1 | TRBV5-1 | . | TGCGCCAGCAGTGAGGACAGGGTGGGTGAAGCTTTCTTT | CASSEDRVGEAFF
TRBJ2-1 | TRBD1 | TRBV19 | . | TGTGCCAGTCAGACAGGGGGATACAATGAGCAGTTCTTC | CASQTGGYNEQFF
TRBJ2-1 | TRBD1 | TRBV14 | . | TGTGCCAGCAGCCAAAGGATAGGGGGCACCTACAATGAGCAGTTCTTC | CASSQRIGGTYNEQFF
TRBJ1-1 | TRBD1 | TRBV6-6 | . | TGTGCCAGCAGTTACGCGGGACAGGGGGCAGTTGAAGCTTTCTTT | CASSYAGQGAVEAFF
TRBJ1-2 | TRBD1 | TRBV27 | . | TGTGCCAGCAGTCCCCCGACAGGGCTGGGTGGCTACACCTTC | CASSPPTGLGGYTF
TRBJ1-1 | . | TRBV6-6 | . | TGTGCCAGCAGTTACTGGAGGACGAGGAACACTGAAGCTTTCTTT | CASSYWRTRNTEAFF